This T cell receptor (beta chain) originates from a study of radiotherapy plus CTLA-4 blockade in lung cancer (dated by TCRdb to between 2017 and 2018). Study-wide context: Among enrolled patients, approximately 19% had an objective response and roughly 30% reached disease control. The paper's findings and limits, for the study overall: Early dynamic changes in blood T cell clones, together with increased serum interferon-beta after radiation, were reported as the strongest predictors of response. After treatment with radiotherapy and ipilimumab, TCR clones that came from tumors expanded in the peripheral blood.

In this study, focal radiation therapy paired with CTLA-4 blockade (ipilimumab) was tested in patients who had chemo-refractory metastatic non-small-cell lung cancer. The CDR3 runs 15 residues from the cysteine to the phenylalanine. CDR3 DNA is the only sequence kept; it has 45 bases, read in frame from the first base. According to the germline V gene, CDR1 reads SNHLY and CDR2 reads FYNNEI. Ends trimmed: V by 0 bases, J by 3 bases; bases unmatched to a gene: 4. Library construction relied on the immunoSEQ multiplex PCR assay. Not all clones reach the TCRdb copy of this immuneACCESS table, which keeps in-frame sequences only. Checked studies attribute under half of the gap to unresolved V genes and leave the rest unexplained. This sample comprises tens of thousands of clones, more than 80% of them detected only once. The top ten clones comprise around 23% of the sample. In the case of this clone: This clone's antigen is unknown. Base qualities are not provided; no much larger clone lies one nucleotide away.

The clonotype was recovered from a human donor with non-small cell lung cancer that progressed on radiotherapy plus ipilimumab. Recombination joined TRBV2 with TRBJ1-2, with 7 junctional bases fitting TRBD1. The sample consisted of peripheral blood, taken from a patient treated with radiotherapy plus ipilimumab. The DNA sequence follows: TGTGCCAGCAGTGAAGCGACAGGGCCGGACTATGGCTACACCTTC. This gives the protein CASSEATGPDYGYTF.